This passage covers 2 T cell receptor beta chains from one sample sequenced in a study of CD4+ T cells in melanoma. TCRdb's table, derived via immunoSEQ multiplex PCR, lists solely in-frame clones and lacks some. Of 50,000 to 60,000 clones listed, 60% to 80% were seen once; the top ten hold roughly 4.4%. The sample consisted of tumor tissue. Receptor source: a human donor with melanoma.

The CDR3 DNA reads as TGTGCCAGCAGTCCCGACAGTAACTATGGCTACACCTTC. Encoded protein: CASSPDSNYGYTF. The rearrangement joins TRBV28 to TRBJ1-2, with a weak D call TRBD1 (5 bases). Germline CDR1 MDHEN, CDR2 SYDVKM. This CDR3 is 13 amino acids long. The V end was cut by 5 bases, the J end by 1 base, with 8 bases between.

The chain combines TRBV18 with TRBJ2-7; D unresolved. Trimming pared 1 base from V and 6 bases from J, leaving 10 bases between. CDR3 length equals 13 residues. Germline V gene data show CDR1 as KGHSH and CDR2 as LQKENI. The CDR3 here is CASSPLKSGEQYF. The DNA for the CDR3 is TGTGCCAGCTCACCACTTAAGAGTGGCGAGCAGTACTTC.